The 9 T cell receptor beta chains listed next were all sequenced from one sample in a study of T cell responses to AZD1222 COVID-19 vaccine. Here immunoSEQ multiplex PCR was the method, and the copy in TCRdb shows in-frame clones only, minus some. The sample consists of 200,000 to 250,000 clones, 85% to 95% of them appearing once. Source: peripheral blood, taken on day 0 of MenACWY control vaccination. These receptors all come from an adult in good health.

V is TRBV6-2 or TRBV6-3 and J is TRBJ1-1; TRBD1 aligns across 8 bases. The germline gives CDR1 MNHEY, CDR2 SVGEGT. The ends lost 6 bases at V and 1 base at J; junction bases unmatched: 13. The CDR3 is made up of 17 amino acids. The CDR3 nucleotides read TGTGCCAGCAGCCAAGACAGGGGCGAGGGCCCGAACACTGAAGCTTTCTTT. Translated, it gives CASSQDRGEGPNTEAFF.

V usage is TRBV7-6 and J usage is TRBJ1-3, with D perhaps TRBD1 (5 bases). Germline-derived CDR1 and CDR2 are SGHVS and FNYEAQ. The CDR3 has 16 amino acids. The V gene lost 5 bases and the J gene lost 3 bases, with 17 bases spanning the gap. In nucleotides, the CDR3 is TGTGCCAGCAGCATTGGGACGGGACTCGGTGGAAACACCATATATTTT. It codes for CASSIGTGLGGNTIYF.

The chain carries TRBV19 and TRBJ1-2; D is ambiguous. CDR1 and CDR2 from the germline V gene are LNHDA and SQIVND (reference sequence). The CDR3 has 13 amino acids. Trimming removed 0 bases at V and 7 bases at J, with 9 bases between. The CDR3: CASSIDEWAGYTF. For the CDR3, the DNA is TGTGCCAGTAGTATAGATGAGTGGGCTGGCTACACCTTC.

Only one count was recorded for this clone. J is TRBJ1-2 and V is TRBV6-4; 9 bases map to TRBD1. CDR3 length: 14 amino acids. Germline assignment: CDR1 MRHNA and CDR2 SNTAGT. The V gene end was trimmed by 3 bases and the J gene end by 7 bases; junction bases not matched to a gene: 6. CDR3: CASSETGGRGGYTF. In DNA form, the CDR3 reads TGTGCCAGCAGTGAAACAGGGGGCCGCGGTGGCTACACCTTC.

V and J are TRBV27 and TRBJ2-1; D gene unclear. Germline-derived CDR1 and CDR2 are MNHEY and SMNVEV (reference sequence). The CDR3 has 13 residues. V lost 3 bases and J lost 2, with 5 bases in between. CDR3 DNA sequence: TGTGCCAGCAGTTTCCGGACCTACAATGAGCAGTTCTTC. Translating gives CASSFRTYNEQFF.

Comments on this clone: One end of the junction varies from germline; a read error may be responsible. This chain links TRBV7-7 with TRBJ1-1; D unclear. The CDR3 length is 13 residues. Germline lookup yields CDR1 SSHAT and CDR2 FNYEAQ (reference sequence). CDR3 nucleotide sequence: TGTGCTAGCAGCTTATCAGAGAACACTGAAGCTTTCTTT. It translates to CASSLSENTEAFF. Full variable domain (outside the CDR3, taken from reference TRBV7-7 and TRBJ1-1): GAGVSQSPRYKVTKRGQDVTLRCDPISSHATLYWYQQALGQGPEFLTYFNYEAQPDKSGLPSDRFSAERPEGSISTLTIQRTEQRDSAMYRCASSLSENTEAFFGQGTRLTVV.

The chain joins TRBV6-4 to TRBJ1-2; tentative D call: TRBD1 (5 bases). Trimming stripped 4 bases from V and 5 bases from J, with 17 bases between. The CDR3 is 15 amino acids. The germline V gene has CDR1 MRHNA and CDR2 SNTAGT. CDR3 DNA sequence: TGTGCCAGCAGTGTTGACAGAGGCTCCCTGTATGGCTACACCTTC. It codes for CASSVDRGSLYGYTF.

This chain uses TRBV6-6 with TRBJ1-5; D uncertain. V lost 2 bases and J 6 bases, leaving 17 bases between the germline ends. The CDR3 contains 16 residues. Germline assignment: CDR1 MNHNY and CDR2 SVGAGI (reference sequence). The CDR3 DNA is TGTGCCAGCAGTTACCCGGAGGTGAGGCTCGGTCAGCCCCAGCATTTT. This codes for CASSYPEVRLGQPQHF.

This clone was found a few times. V and J are TRBV19 and TRBJ1-5, with a possible D match to TRBD1 (5 bases). Germline V gene lookup returns CDR1 LNHDA and CDR2 SQIVND (reference sequence). The germline V and J ends were trimmed by 7 bases and 6 bases, with 19 bases remaining between them. This CDR3 is built from 15 residues. CDR3 bases: TGTGCCAGTATCGCGTATGCCGGGGGTAGTCAGCCCCAGCATTTT. Protein: CASIAYAGGSQPQHF.